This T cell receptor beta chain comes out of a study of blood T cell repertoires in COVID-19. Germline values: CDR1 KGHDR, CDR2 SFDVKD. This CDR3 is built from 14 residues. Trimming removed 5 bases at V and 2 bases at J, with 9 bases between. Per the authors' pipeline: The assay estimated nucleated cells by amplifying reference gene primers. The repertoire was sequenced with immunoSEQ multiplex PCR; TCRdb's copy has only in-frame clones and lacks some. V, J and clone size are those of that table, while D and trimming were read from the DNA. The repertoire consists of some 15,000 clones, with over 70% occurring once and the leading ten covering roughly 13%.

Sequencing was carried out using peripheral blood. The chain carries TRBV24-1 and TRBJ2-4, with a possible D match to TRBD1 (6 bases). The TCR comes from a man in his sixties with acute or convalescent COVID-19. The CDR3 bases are TGTGCCACCAGTGCCAGGGGTCCCAAAAACATTCAGTACTTC. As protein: CATSARGPKNIQYF.